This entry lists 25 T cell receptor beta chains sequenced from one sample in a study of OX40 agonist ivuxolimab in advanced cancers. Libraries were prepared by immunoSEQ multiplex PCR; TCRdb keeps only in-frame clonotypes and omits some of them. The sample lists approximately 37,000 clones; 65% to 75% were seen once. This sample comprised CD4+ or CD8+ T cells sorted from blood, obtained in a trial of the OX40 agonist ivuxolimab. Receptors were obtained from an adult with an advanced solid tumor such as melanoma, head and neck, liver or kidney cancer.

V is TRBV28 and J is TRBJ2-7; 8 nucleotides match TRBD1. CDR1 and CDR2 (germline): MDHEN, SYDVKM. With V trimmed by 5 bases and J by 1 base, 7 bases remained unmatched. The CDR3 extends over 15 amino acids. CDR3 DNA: TGTGCCAGCAGTCCGACAGGGGACGGGTCCTACGAGCAGTACGTC. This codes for CASSPTGDGSYEQYV.

The CDR3 DNA sequence: TGTGCCAGCAGTAGACCCGGGGGGGGCTCTGGGGCCAACGTCCTGACTTTC. Encoded protein: CASSRPGGGSGANVLTF. The chain joins TRBV7-9 to TRBJ2-6, with 8 bases matching TRBD2. Unmatched junction bases numbered 7, after V lost 6 bases and J lost 0 bases. Germline lookup yields CDR1 SEHNR and CDR2 FQNEAQ (reference sequence). The CDR3 is made up of 17 amino acids.

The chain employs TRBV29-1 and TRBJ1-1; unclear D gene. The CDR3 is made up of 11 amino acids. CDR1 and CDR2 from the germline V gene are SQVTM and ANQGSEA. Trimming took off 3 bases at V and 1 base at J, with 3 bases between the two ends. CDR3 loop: CSVEPNTEAFF. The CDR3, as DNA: TGCAGCGTTGAGCCGAACACTGAAGCTTTCTTT.

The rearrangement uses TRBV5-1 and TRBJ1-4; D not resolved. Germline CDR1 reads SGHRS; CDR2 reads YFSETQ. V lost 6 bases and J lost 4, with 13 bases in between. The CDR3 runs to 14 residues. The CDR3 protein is CASTPDAFNEKLFF. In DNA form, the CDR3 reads TGCGCCAGCACCCCTGACGCTTTTAATGAAAAACTGTTTTTT.

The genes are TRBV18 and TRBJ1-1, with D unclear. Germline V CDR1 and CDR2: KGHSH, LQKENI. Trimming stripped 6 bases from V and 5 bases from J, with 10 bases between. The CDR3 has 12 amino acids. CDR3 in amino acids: CASSRDWTEAFF. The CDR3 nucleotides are TGTGCCAGCTCCCGCGATTGGACTGAAGCTTTCTTT.

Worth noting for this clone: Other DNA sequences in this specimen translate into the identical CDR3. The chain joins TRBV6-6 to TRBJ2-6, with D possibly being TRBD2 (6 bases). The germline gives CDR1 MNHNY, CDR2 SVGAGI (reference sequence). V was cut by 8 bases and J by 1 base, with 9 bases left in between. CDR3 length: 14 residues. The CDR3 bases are TGTGCCAGCGGGGGGACTTCTGGGGCCAACGTCCTGACTTTC. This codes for CASGGTSGANVLTF.

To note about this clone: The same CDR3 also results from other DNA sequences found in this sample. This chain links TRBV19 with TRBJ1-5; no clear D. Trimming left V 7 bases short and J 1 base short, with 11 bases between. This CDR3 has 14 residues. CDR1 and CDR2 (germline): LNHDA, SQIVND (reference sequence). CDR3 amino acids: CASKLAGSNQPQHF. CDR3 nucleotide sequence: TGTGCCAGTAAGCTGGCAGGCAGCAATCAGCCCCAGCATTTT.

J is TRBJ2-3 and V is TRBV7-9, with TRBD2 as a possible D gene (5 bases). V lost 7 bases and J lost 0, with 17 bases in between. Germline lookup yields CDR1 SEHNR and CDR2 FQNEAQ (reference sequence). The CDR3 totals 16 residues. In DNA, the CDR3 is TGTGCCAGCACCCCGCCGGGAACAGTTAGCACAGATACGCAGTATTTT. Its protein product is CASTPPGTVSTDTQYF.

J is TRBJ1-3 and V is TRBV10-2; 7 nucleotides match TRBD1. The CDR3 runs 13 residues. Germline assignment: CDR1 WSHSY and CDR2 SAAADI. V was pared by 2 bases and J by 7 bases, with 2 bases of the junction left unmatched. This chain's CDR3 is CASSEAGGNTIYF. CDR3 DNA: TGCGCCAGCAGTGAGGCAGGGGGTAACACCATATATTTT.

CDR3 amino acids: CASSLVARANTDTQYF. DNA for the CDR3: TGTGCCAGCAGCTTGGTGGCCAGGGCAAATACAGATACGCAGTATTTT. The chain combines TRBV5-6 with TRBJ2-3; the D gene is possibly TRBD1 (5 bases). The germline V and J ends were trimmed by 0 bases and 3 bases, with 14 bases remaining between them. This CDR3 is built from 16 residues. CDR1 SGHDT and CDR2 YYEEEE come from the germline V gene.

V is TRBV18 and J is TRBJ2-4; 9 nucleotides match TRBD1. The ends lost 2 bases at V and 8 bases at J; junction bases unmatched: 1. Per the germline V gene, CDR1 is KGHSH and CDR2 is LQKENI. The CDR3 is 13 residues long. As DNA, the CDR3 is TGTGCCAGCTCACCAGACAGGGGGGACATTCAGTACTTC. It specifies CASSPDRGDIQYF.

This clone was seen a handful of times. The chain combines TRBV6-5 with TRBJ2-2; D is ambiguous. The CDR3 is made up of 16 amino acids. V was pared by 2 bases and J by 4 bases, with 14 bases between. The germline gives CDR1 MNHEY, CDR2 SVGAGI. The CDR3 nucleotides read TGTGCCAGCAGTTACCCGTGGGGAAGGTCCACCGGGGAGCTGTTTTTT. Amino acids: CASSYPWGRSTGELFF.

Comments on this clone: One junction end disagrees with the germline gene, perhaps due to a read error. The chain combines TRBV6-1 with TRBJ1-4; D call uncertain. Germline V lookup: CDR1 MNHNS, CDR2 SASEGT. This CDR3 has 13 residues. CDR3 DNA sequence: TGTGCGAGCAATGAGGCCCCCTCGACAAAACTGTTTTTT. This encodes CASNEAPSTKLFF.

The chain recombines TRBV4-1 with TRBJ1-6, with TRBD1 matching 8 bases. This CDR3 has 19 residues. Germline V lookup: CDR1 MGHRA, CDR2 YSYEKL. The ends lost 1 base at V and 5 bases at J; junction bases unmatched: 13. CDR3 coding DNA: TGCGCCAGCAGCCAAGTGAGACTACTCCGGGACAGGAATAATTCACCCCTCCACTTT. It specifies CASSQVRLLRDRNNSPLHF.

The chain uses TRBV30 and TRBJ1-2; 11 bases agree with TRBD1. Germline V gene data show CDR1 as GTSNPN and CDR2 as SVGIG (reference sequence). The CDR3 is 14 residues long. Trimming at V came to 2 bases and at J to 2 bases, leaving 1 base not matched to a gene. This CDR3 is CAWSRDRGNYGYTF. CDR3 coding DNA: TGTGCCTGGAGTAGGGACAGGGGGAACTATGGCTACACCTTC.

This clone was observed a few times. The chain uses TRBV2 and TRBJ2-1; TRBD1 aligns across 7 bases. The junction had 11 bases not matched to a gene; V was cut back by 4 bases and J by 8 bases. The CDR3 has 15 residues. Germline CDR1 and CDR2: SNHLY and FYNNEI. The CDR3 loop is CASSAGDSPADEQFF. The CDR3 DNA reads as TGTGCCAGCAGTGCAGGGGACAGTCCTGCCGATGAGCAGTTCTTC.

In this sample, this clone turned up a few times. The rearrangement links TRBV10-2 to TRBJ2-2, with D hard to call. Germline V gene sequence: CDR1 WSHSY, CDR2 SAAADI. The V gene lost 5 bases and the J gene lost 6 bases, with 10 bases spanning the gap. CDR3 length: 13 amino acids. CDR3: CASSPVGAGELFF. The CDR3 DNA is TGCGCCAGCAGTCCAGTTGGCGCCGGGGAGCTGTTTTTT.

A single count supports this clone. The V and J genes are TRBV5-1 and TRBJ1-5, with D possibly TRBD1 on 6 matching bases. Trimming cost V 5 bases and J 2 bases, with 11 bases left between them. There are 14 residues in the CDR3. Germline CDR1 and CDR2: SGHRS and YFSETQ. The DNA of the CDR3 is TGCGCCAGCAGTGAAGGGGGAGGCAATCAGCCCCAGCATTTT. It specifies CASSEGGGNQPQHF.

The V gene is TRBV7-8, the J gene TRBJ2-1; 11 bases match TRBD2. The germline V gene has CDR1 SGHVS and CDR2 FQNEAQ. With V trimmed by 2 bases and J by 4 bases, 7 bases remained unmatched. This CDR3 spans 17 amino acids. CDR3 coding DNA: TGTGCCAGCAGCTTAATTAGCGGGGGGGCCATATACAATGAGCAGTTCTTC. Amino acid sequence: CASSLISGGAIYNEQFF.

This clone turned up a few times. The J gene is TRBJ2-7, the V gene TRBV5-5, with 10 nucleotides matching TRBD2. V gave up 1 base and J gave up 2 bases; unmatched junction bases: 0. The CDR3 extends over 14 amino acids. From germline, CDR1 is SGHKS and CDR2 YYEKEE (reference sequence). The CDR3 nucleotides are TGTGCCAGCAGCTTGCTAGCGGGGGCCTACGAGCAGTACGTC. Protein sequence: CASSLLAGAYEQYV.

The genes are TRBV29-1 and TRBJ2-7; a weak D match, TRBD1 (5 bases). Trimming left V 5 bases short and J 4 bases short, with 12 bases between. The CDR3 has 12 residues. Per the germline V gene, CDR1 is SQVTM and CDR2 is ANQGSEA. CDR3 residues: CSVRGRVYEQYF. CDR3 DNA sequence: TGCAGCGTTCGAGGCAGGGTATACGAGCAGTACTTC.

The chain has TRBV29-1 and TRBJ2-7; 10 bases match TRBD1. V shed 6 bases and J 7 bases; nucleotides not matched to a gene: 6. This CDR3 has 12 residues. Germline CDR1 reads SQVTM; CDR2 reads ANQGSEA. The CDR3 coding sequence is TGCAGCGTCGACAGGGGGCGAGGGGAGCAGTACTTC. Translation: CSVDRGRGEQYF.

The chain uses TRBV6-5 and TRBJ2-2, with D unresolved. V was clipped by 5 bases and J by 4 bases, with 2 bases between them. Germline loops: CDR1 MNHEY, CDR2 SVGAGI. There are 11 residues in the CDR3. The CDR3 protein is CASSTTGELFF. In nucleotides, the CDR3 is TGTGCCAGCAGTACCACCGGGGAGCTGTTTTTT.

CDR3 nucleotide sequence: TGTGCCAGCAGCGGCGAGGCGCGCGGGGGGGCCAATGAGCAGTTCTTC. Translated, it gives CASSGEARGGANEQFF. This chain connects TRBV7-2 to TRBJ2-1; TRBD2 aligns across 9 bases. Germline loops: CDR1 SGHTA, CDR2 FQGNSA. CDR3 size: 16 residues. V was pared by 5 bases and J by 6 bases, with 11 bases of the junction left unmatched. Filled out from reference TRBV7-2 and TRBJ2-1, the complete variable domain reads GAGVSQSPSNKVTEKGKDVELRCDPISGHTALYWYRQSLGQGLEFLIYFQGNSAPDKSGLPSDRFSAERTGGSVSTLTIQRTQQEDSAVYLCASSGEARGGANEQFFGPGTRLTVL.

In nucleotides, the CDR3 is TGTGCCAGCAGCTTGGGAGGGGACTATGGCTACACCTTC. It yields the protein CASSLGGDYGYTF. The genes are TRBV5-4 and TRBJ1-2, with a possible D match to TRBD1 (5 bases). Between the trimmed V and J ends, which lost 0 bases and 3 bases, there was a span of 6 bases. Looked up from germline, CDR1 is SGHNT and CDR2 is YYREEE (reference sequence). The CDR3 loop spans 13 amino acids.